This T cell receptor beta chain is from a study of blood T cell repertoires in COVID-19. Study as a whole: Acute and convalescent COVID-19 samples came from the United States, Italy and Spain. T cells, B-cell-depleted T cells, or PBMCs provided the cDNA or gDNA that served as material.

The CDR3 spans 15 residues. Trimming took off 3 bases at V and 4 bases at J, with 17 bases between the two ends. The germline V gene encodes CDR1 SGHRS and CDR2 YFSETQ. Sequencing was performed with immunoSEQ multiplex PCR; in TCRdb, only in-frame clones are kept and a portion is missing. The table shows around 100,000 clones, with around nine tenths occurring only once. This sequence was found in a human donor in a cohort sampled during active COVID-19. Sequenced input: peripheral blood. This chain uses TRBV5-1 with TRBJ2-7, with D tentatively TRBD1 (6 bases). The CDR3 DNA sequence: TGCGCCAGCAGCTCCACCCCAGGGGCAATTTACGAGCAGTACTTC. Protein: CASSSTPGAIYEQYF.